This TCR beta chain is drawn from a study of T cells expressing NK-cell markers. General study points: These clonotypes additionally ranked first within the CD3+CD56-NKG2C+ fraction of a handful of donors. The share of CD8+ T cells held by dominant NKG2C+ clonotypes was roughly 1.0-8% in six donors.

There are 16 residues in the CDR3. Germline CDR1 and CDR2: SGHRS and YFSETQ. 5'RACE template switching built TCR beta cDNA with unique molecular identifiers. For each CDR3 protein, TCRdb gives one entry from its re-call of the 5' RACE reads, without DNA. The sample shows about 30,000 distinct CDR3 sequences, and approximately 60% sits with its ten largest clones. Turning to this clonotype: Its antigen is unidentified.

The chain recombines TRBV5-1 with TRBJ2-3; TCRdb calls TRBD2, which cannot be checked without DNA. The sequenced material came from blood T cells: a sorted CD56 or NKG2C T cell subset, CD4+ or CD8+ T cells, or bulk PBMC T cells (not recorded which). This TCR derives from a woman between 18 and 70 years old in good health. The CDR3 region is CASSSTSGGATDTQYF.